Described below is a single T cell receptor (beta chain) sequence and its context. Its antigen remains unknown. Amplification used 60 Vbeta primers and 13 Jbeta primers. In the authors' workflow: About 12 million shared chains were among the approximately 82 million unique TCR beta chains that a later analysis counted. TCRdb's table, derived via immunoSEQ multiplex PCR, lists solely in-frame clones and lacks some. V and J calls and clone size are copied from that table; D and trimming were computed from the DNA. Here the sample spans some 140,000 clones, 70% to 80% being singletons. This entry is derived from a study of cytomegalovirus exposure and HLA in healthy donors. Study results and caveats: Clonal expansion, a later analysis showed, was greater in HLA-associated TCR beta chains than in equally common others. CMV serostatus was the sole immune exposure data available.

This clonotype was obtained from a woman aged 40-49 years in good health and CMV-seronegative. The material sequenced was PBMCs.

The CDR3 sequence: CASSSRTGVQPQHF. The CDR3 coding sequence is TGTGCCAGCAGCTCTCGGACAGGGGTTCAGCCCCAGCATTTT. The chain carries TRBV7-2 and TRBJ1-5, with 9 bases lining up with TRBD1. Germline assignment: CDR1 SGHTA and CDR2 FQGNSA. V was clipped by 4 bases and J by 6 bases; unmatched bases: 4. The CDR3 has 14 amino acids.